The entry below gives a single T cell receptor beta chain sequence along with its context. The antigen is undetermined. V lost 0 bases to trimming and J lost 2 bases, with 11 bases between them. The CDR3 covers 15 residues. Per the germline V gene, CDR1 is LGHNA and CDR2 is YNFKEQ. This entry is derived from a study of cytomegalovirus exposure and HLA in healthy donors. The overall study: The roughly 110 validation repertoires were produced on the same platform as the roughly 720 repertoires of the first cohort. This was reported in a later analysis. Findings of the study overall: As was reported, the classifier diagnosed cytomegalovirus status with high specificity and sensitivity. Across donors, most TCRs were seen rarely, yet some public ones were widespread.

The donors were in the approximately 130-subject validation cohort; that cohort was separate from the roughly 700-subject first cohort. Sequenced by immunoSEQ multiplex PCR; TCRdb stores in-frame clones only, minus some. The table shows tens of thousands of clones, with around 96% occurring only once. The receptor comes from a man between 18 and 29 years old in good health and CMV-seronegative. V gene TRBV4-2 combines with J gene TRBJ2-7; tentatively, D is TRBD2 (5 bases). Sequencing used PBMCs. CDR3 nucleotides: TGTGCCAGCAGCCAAGATTTGAGGGATCCCTACGAGCAGTACTTC. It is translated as CASSQDLRDPYEQYF.